The clone carrying this T cell receptor beta chain was seen only once. This sample was taken from a study of technical replicates of blood from a handful of donors. Sequenced by immunoSEQ multiplex PCR; TCRdb stores in-frame clones only, minus some. The table has approximately 87,000 clones, roughly 95% seen once; the top ten hold roughly 0.3%. The source is a human donor in good health. The sequenced sample was T cells isolated from PBMCs.

The CDR3 region has the DNA TGTGCCAGCAAACTAGCGGGAGGGCCCGATGAGCAGTTCTTC. As protein: CASKLAGGPDEQFF. The gene calls are TRBV5-4 and TRBJ2-1; 13 bases are shared with TRBD2. Germline V gene lookup returns CDR1 SGHNT and CDR2 YYREEE (reference sequence). Germline trimming cut 6 bases from V and 8 bases from J; bases unmatched to any gene: 5. This CDR3 comprises 14 residues.